Listed below are T cell receptor beta chains from one sample, sequenced in a study of T cell repertoires in cytomegalovirus infection. TCRdb analysed the reads with MiXCR anew, one entry per CDR3 protein. The sample includes 200,000 or so distinct CDR3 sequences, 28% of them seen just once. Sequencing was carried out using PBMCs. These receptors were obtained from a human donor in good health (CMV status not recorded). Some clones in this sample may be carry-over from other donors' samples. Each CDR3 is given with its conserved first and last residue. Each record gives: V gene, J gene, CDR3 protein.

TRBV12-3/TRBV12-4,TRBJ1-1,CASSSTVKGLRAFF
TRBV30,TRBJ2-7,CAWSGWSGGTYEQYF
TRBV12-3/TRBV12-4,TRBJ1-1,CASSPSLGNEAFF
TRBV7-3,TRBJ2-2,CASSLTFLGELFF
TRBV2,TRBJ1-2,CASSETPRGTVGFYGYTF
TRBV6-1,TRBJ2-2,CASSYGVWDANTGELFF
TRBV7-6,TRBJ1-6,CASSPDLGDWPLHF
TRBV5-6,TRBJ1-1,CASSMGREAFF
TRBV12-3/TRBV12-4,TRBJ2-7,CASSSRELYEQYF
TRBV6-5,TRBJ2-1,CASSYSVASSYNEQFF
TRBV29-1,TRBJ2-5,CSVELGALYQETQYF
TRBV7-2,TRBJ1-5,CASSLAGGFDQPQHF
TRBV28,TRBJ1-6,CASSLAGQGNSPLHF
TRBV20-1,TRBJ1-1,CSASKPTGRGTEAFF
TRBV7-8,TRBJ2-1,CASSRRTVSSYNEQFF
TRBV7-7,TRBJ1-1,CASSLQEVGTEAFF
TRBV5-5,TRBJ1-1,CASSLGVVTEAFF
TRBV14,TRBJ2-1,CASSNRLPYNEQFF
TRBV19,TRBJ2-2,CASSWDREYTGELFF
TRBV3-1,TRBJ2-7,CASSRTGNSYEQYF
TRBV20-1,TRBJ1-4,CSTFRGPNEKLFF
TRBV27,TRBJ2-3,CASHGEGPTLTDTQYF
TRBV6-5,TRBJ2-7,CASSYGTALSEGWYF
TRBV19,TRBJ1-1,CASSPLRGQGKTEAFF
TRBV7-2,TRBJ2-2,CASSFGPDTGELFF
TRBV11-3,TRBJ2-3,CASSSRGTDTQYF
TRBV7-2,TRBJ2-2,CASSLFAGDTGELFF
TRBV7-6,TRBJ2-2,CASSSPGPGELFF
TRBV6-2/TRBV6-3,TRBJ2-7,CASSRTLNRPQYF
TRBV4-3,TRBJ1-5,CASSQDRRNQPQHF
TRBV20-1,TRBJ2-3,CSARVSGASDTQYF
TRBV28,TRBJ2-7,CASVRGGETHEQYF
TRBV7-2,TRBJ2-7,CASSSQGSGAYEQYF
TRBV5-4,TRBJ2-1,CASSLWDYNEQFF
TRBV7-3,TRBJ1-2,CASSLYPGRENGYTF
TRBV7-8,TRBJ2-1,CASSLRGPYNEQFF
TRBV10-3,TRBJ1-6,CAISERTGESPLHF
TRBV7-2,TRBJ1-3,CASSLPGGPLSGNTIYF
TRBV7-2,TRBJ2-7,CASSLRTTIYEQYF
TRBV6-2/TRBV6-3,TRBJ1-1,CASRTGLSNTEAFF
TRBV7-2,TRBJ2-7,CASSPAMDLGYEQYF
TRBV11-2,TRBJ1-1,CASSRFTENTEAFF
TRBV29-1,TRBJ1-2,CSVEGGENGYTF
TRBV7-8,TRBJ2-3,CASSLRSRATDTQYF
TRBV20-1,TRBJ2-5,CSARRTGRETQYF
TRBV7-3,TRBJ2-2,CASSLTGAYTGELFF